The 2 T cell receptor beta chains in this list originate from one sample, sequenced in a study of T cells expressing NK-cell markers. TCRdb re-called the 5' RACE reads, yielding one record per CDR3 amino acid sequence without DNA. The table lists 550,000 or so distinct CDR3 sequences. Sequencing was done on a sample of blood T cells: a sorted CD56 or NKG2C T cell subset, CD4+ or CD8+ T cells, or bulk PBMC T cells (not recorded which). The receptors were gathered from a man in his late teens or twenties in good health.

The rearrangement joins TRBV7-9 to TRBJ2-2; the D gene TCRdb calls, TRBD2, cannot be checked with no DNA. The length of the CDR3 is 16 residues. CDR1 is SEHNR and CDR2 is FQNEAQ in the germline V gene (reference sequence). CDR3 loop: CASSLLAGVSTGELFF.

The chain recombines TRBV7-9 with TRBJ2-1; the TCRdb D gene call, TRBD2, has no DNA to confirm it. In germline, CDR1 is SEHNR, CDR2 FQNEAQ (reference sequence). The CDR3 loop spans 11 amino acids. CDR3: CASSLRPEQFF.